This entry lists 21 T cell receptor beta chains sequenced from one sample in a study of Ad26.COV2.S vaccination and SARS-CoV-2 variants. Treatment reported: some 20 received Ad26.COV2.S at low or high dose, single or two shots; roughly five received placebo; per-sample allocation not given. Specimens were obtained on day 63 following the first vaccine or placebo injection. Libraries were prepared by immunoSEQ multiplex PCR; TCRdb keeps only in-frame clonotypes and omits some of them. Among 400,000 to 450,000 clones listed, roughly 87% were seen once. The source was peripheral blood, collected in a trial of Ad26.COV2.S vaccine versus placebo. These receptors originate from a person aged 18 to 59 who received the Ad26.COV2.S COVID-19 vaccine or a placebo.

The chain carries TRBV6-1 and TRBJ2-7; D is unclear. V was clipped by 1 base and J by 7 bases, with 8 bases between them. Germline lookup yields CDR1 MNHNS and CDR2 SASEGT. CDR3 length: 12 residues. In DNA form, the CDR3 reads TGTGCCAGCAGTGAAGTTGACGGGGAGCAGTACTTC. This encodes CASSEVDGEQYF.

V is TRBV6-4 and J is TRBJ2-2; D might be TRBD2 (5 bases). In germline, CDR1 is MRHNA, CDR2 SNTAGT. CDR3 size: 14 residues. The V and J ends lost 7 bases and 4 bases respectively, with 13 bases between them. CDR3 DNA sequence: TGTGCCAGCACCCGGGATTGGGGCACCGGGGAGCTGTTTTTT. As protein: CASTRDWGTGELFF.

This clone was seen many times. The gene calls are TRBV9 and TRBJ2-6, with 11 bases identical to TRBD2. CDR3 length: 19 residues. Germline V gene lookup returns CDR1 SGDLS and CDR2 YYNGEE. Trimming removed 3 bases from V and 3 bases from J; junction bases left unmatched: 11. In DNA form, the CDR3 reads TGTGCCAGCAGCGGAAGTACTAGCGGGAGTGTATATGGGGCCAACGTCCTGACTTTC. Protein sequence: CASSGSTSGSVYGANVLTF. Looking up the rest from reference TRBV9 and TRBJ2-6 gives the full variable domain: DSGVTQTPKHLITATGQRVTLRCSPRSGDLSVYWYQQSLDQGLQFLIQYYNGEERAKGNILERFSAQQFPDLHSELNLSSLELGDSALYFCASSGSTSGSVYGANVLTFGAGSRLTVL.

This clone was detected once. The chain couples TRBV4-2 to TRBJ2-3; possible D gene TRBD1, 6 bases. The germline CDR1 and CDR2 sequences are LGHNA and YNFKEQ. The CDR3 is 12 amino acids. V was pared by 0 bases and J by 11 bases, with 9 bases between. CDR3 region: CASSQDKGQQYF. The CDR3 DNA sequence: TGTGCCAGCAGCCAAGATAAGGGACAGCAGTATTTT.

As regards this clone: In the same sample, other DNA sequences code for this CDR3. The V call is TRBV9, the J call TRBJ2-7; 10 bases agree with TRBD2. V shed 2 bases, J shed 4 bases, and the junction held 6 bases outside the gene matches. CDR1 and CDR2 (germline): SGDLS, YYNGEE. The CDR3 sequence is 15 residues long. CDR3 sequence: CASSVGTSGTYEQYF. The CDR3, as DNA: TGTGCCAGCAGCGTTGGAACTAGCGGGACATACGAGCAGTACTTC.

V gene TRBV3-1 (or the pseudogene TRBV3-2) combines with J gene TRBJ2-1; D gene unclear. The V gene lost 0 bases and the J gene lost 5 bases, with 2 bases spanning the gap. Per germline, CDR1 LGHDT and CDR2 YNNKEL (reference sequence). The CDR3 covers 12 residues. CDR3 nucleotides: TGTGCCAGCAGCCAAGACGACAATGAGCAGTTCTTC. Translating gives CASSQDDNEQFF.

This chain uses TRBV10-3 with TRBJ2-7; D is possibly TRBD1 (5 bases). V lost 8 bases, J lost 5 bases, and 16 bases lay in between. The germline V gene has CDR1 ENHRY and CDR2 SYGVKD. The CDR3 runs to 13 residues. CDR3: CAIGAARVDEQYF. The CDR3 DNA reads as TGTGCCATCGGGGCTGCCAGGGTGGACGAGCAGTACTTC.

The chain recombines TRBV27 with TRBJ2-5; tentatively, D is TRBD2 (5 bases). The germline V gene encodes CDR1 MNHEY and CDR2 SMNVEV (reference sequence). Trimming removed 2 bases at V and 3 bases at J, with 10 bases between. The CDR3 length is 14 residues. DNA for the CDR3: TGTGCCAGCAGTTTACGGGGAACCGAAGAGACCCAGTACTTC. As protein: CASSLRGTEETQYF.

The V call is TRBV11-2, the J call TRBJ2-7; D is undetermined. Trimming pared 1 base from V and 2 bases from J, leaving 12 bases between. This CDR3 comprises 15 residues. Germline V CDR1 and CDR2: SGHAT, FQNNGV. Written as DNA, the CDR3 is TGTGCCAGCAGCTTAGGGGCAGTTTCCACCTACGAGCAGTACTTC. The encoded protein is CASSLGAVSTYEQYF.

This chain links TRBV7-9 with TRBJ2-1; 7 bases match TRBD2. The CDR3 length is 15 residues. Trimming at V came to 5 bases and at J to 10 bases, leaving 14 bases not matched to a gene. Germline assignment: CDR1 SEHNR and CDR2 FQNEAQ (reference sequence). The CDR3 region has the DNA TGTGCCAGCAGCCAACCTACGGCGGGAGATCGGGAGCAGTTCTTC. It specifies CASSQPTAGDREQFF.

This chain joins TRBV4-1 and TRBJ2-5; no clear D gene. V was trimmed by 4 bases and J by 1 base, leaving 19 bases between them. The CDR3 spans 17 residues. The germline V gene has CDR1 MGHRA and CDR2 YSYEKL. CDR3 DNA sequence: TGCGCCAGCAGCCGTTCAGGATCCTTCACTTTCCAAGAGACCCAGTACTTC. Encoded protein: CASSRSGSFTFQETQYF.

CDR3: CASSIGNPRGTGETQYF. The CDR3 DNA is TGTGCCAGTAGTATCGGTAACCCAAGGGGGACAGGAGAGACCCAGTACTTC. The gene calls are TRBV19 and TRBJ2-5, with TRBD1 matching over 8 bases. Trimming removed 3 bases from V and 4 bases from J; junction bases left unmatched: 13. Germline V CDR1 and CDR2: LNHDA, SQIVND (reference sequence). The CDR3 is 17 residues long.

Only one count was recorded for this clone. V gene TRBV5-6 combines with J gene TRBJ2-3; 12 bases map to TRBD2. CDR3 size: 19 residues. V shed 2 bases and J 2 bases; nucleotides not matched to a gene: 12. CDR1 and CDR2 from the germline V gene are SGHDT and YYEEEE. The CDR3 nucleotides are TGTGCCAGCAGCTTTAAGACTAGCGGGAGTTGGGGCCTCACAGATACGCAGTATTTT. It codes for CASSFKTSGSWGLTDTQYF.

This clone has a single count. The sample carries other DNA sequences with the same CDR3. The V gene is TRBV5-1, the J gene TRBJ2-7; D gene uncertain. The germline V and J ends were trimmed by 0 bases and 3 bases, with 1 base remaining between them. CDR1 is SGHRS, CDR2 YFSETQ, per germline. There are 11 residues in the CDR3. The CDR3 loop reads CASSLGYEQYF. The CDR3 DNA is TGCGCCAGCAGCTTGGGCTACGAGCAGTACTTC.

This rearrangement joins TRBV5-4 to TRBJ1-6, with 11 positions matching TRBD1. Per the germline V gene, CDR1 is SGHNT and CDR2 is YYREEE (reference sequence). This CDR3 spans 17 amino acids. V dropped 0 bases and J dropped 13; count of bases not matched to a gene: 12. As DNA, the CDR3 is TGTGCCAGCAGCTTGGCCGATCGGGGGACAGGGGGATCGCCCCTCCACTTT. Its translation: CASSLADRGTGGSPLHF.

This clone showed up just a few times. The rearrangement joins TRBV27 to TRBJ1-1; D perhaps matches TRBD1 (6 bases). The germline V gene has CDR1 MNHEY and CDR2 SMNVEV (reference sequence). V was cut by 3 bases and J by 1 base, with 9 bases left in between. The CDR3 spans 14 residues. The CDR3 coding sequence is TGTGCCAGCAGTTTCAGGGGAGAGAACACTGAAGCTTTCTTT. The encoded protein is CASSFRGENTEAFF.

This clone has more than one count but fewer than ten. The chain links TRBV27 to TRBJ2-2; D is unresolved. CDR3 size: 14 residues. CDR1 is MNHEY and CDR2 is SMNVEV in the germline V gene (reference sequence). Trimming took off 5 bases at V and 4 bases at J, with 11 bases between the two ends. CDR3 sequence: CASSPDTATGELFF. The CDR3 nucleotides are TGTGCCAGCAGTCCCGACACCGCCACCGGGGAGCTGTTTTTT.

V gene TRBV29-1 combines with J gene TRBJ1-3; the D is unclear. Germline CDR1 is SQVTM and CDR2 is ANQGSEA. V lost 3 bases, J lost 4 bases, and 13 bases lay in between. The CDR3 is 14 amino acids. CDR3 sequence: CSVESSLSGNTIYF. The CDR3 bases are TGCAGCGTTGAGTCGAGTTTGTCCGGAAACACCATATATTTT.

Details on this clone: The same CDR3 also results from other DNA sequences found in this sample. The chain employs TRBV3-1 (or the pseudogene TRBV3-2) and TRBJ2-6; no clear D. The CDR3 is made up of 15 amino acids. Germline V gene data show CDR1 as LGHDT and CDR2 as YNNKEL (reference sequence). The ends were cut back, 1 base at V and 0 bases at J, with 4 bases in the middle. The CDR3: CASSQGSSGANVLTF. The DNA for the CDR3 is TGTGCCAGCAGCCAAGGCAGCTCTGGGGCCAACGTCCTGACTTTC.

This chain links TRBV30 with TRBJ2-3; D call uncertain. This CDR3 region has 13 residues. V gave up 3 bases and J gave up 6 bases, with 13 bases separating them. Germline CDR1 and CDR2: GTSNPN and SVGIG (reference sequence). CDR3 nucleotides: TGTGCCTGGAGCCTCGAGATCCTTGATACGCAGTATTTT. It specifies CAWSLEILDTQYF.

The chain joins TRBV28 to TRBJ2-5; D not resolved. The CDR3 runs 15 residues. V was cut by 0 bases and J by 2 bases, with 10 bases left in between. Per germline, CDR1 MDHEN and CDR2 SYDVKM. The CDR3 here is CASSLWGFAQETQYF. The CDR3 bases are TGTGCCAGCAGTTTATGGGGCTTCGCACAAGAGACCCAGTACTTC.